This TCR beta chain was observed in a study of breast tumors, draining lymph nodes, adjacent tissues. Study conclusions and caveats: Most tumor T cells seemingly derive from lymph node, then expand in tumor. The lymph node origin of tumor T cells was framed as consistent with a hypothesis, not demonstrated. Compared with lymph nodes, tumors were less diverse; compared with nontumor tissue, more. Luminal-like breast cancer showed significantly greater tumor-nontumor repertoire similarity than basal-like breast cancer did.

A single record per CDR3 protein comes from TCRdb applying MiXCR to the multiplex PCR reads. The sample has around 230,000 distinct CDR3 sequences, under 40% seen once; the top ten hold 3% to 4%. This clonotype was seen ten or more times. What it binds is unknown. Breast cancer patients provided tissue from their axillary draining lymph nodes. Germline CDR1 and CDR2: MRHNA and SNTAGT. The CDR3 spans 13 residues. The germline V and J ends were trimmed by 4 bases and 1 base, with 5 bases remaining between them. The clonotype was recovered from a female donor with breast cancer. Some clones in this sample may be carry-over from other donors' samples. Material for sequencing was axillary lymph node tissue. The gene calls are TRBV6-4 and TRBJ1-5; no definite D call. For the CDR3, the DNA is TGTGCCAGCAGTGCCAGCAGCAATCAGCCCCAGCATTTT. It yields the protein CASSASSNQPQHF.